This record covers a single T cell receptor beta chain. The sample is drawn from a study of identical twins. TCRdb independently ran MiXCR on the 5' RACE reads; one entry per CDR3 protein. This table has around 370,000 distinct CDR3 sequences, approximately 8.8% appearing once. The origin of this receptor is a woman between 45 and 65 years old in good health. The sample comprised naive T cells sorted from blood.

In DNA, the CDR3 is TGTGCCAGGCCAAGCGGGAGGTACGAGCAGTACGTC. Translated: CARPSGRYEQYV. This chain joins TRBV21-1 and TRBJ2-7; whether TRBD2, the table's D call, matches the DNA was not checked. TRBV21-1 is an annotated pseudogene. The CDR3 covers 12 residues.